This record covers a single T cell receptor beta chain. The antigen it recognizes is unknown. No qualities accompany the bases; no much larger clone lies one base away. The receptor library was made with PCR. The instrument given in TCRdb is Illumina HiSeq 2000. In-frame beta chains were kept once TCRdb had trimmed the public reads at Q25 with fastp and called clones with MiXCR. Rows are unified per CDR3 protein, each entry keeping the most common DNA and genes. The table for this sample lists more than 85,000 distinct CDR3 sequences; under 60% of them were counted only once. The leading ten clones occupy over 10% of the sample. This entry belongs to a study of CDR3 diversity in severe acne (dated by TCRdb to about 2019). The germline V gene yields SGDLS for CDR1 and YYNGEE for CDR2. From the cysteine up to the phenylalanine, the CDR3 has a length of 13 residues. Only CDR3 DNA remains: 39 bases, in frame from the first base. V is clipped by 2 bases and J by 5 bases, and the sequence between their germline boundaries is 10 bases long.

The chain couples TRBV9 to TRBJ1-1; the D gene lacks a confident call. The TCR comes from a male donor with acne. Sequencing was carried out using blood. Here the CDR3 is given as CASSVSQRTEAFF. In nucleotide form, the sequence is TGTGCCAGCAGCGTGAGCCAACGGACTGAAGCTTTCTTT.